What follows is one TCR beta chain and its context. This sample was included in a study of blood T cell repertoires in COVID-19. At the level of the study: There were acute and convalescent COVID-19 samples, and they came from the United States, Italy and Spain. T cells, B-cell-depleted T cells, or PBMCs supplied cDNA or gDNA.

Profiling relied on immunoSEQ multiplex PCR, and the TCRdb table lists in-frame clones only, not all of them. The data contain about 59,000 clones, around 81% of them singletons. Trimming removed 7 bases from V and 1 base from J; junction bases left unmatched: 9. Germline-derived CDR1 and CDR2 are LNHDA and SQIVND (reference sequence). The CDR3 spans 15 residues. The material sequenced was peripheral blood. The sequence derives from a man between 60 and 70 years old with acute or convalescent COVID-19. V and J are TRBV19 and TRBJ1-1; 7 positions match TRBD1. CDR3 nucleotides: TGTGCCAGTATGGCAGGGGGGACGGGGAACACTGAAGCTTTCTTT. As protein: CASMAGGTGNTEAFF.